Shown below are 3 T cell receptor beta chains from a single sample sequenced in a study of shared clonotypes between healthy human individuals. The data were produced by immunoSEQ multiplex PCR, yet TCRdb's version contains in-frame clones alone and is incomplete. This table has 2 million to 2.5 million clones, 95% appearing once. The sample was naive CD4+ T cells sorted from blood. Described subset: CD45RA+ positively selected. The source is a man aged 18 to 30 in good health.

The chain is built from TRBV19 and TRBJ1-1; D is possibly TRBD1 (5 bases). V lost 3 bases, J lost 8 bases, and 13 bases lay in between. The V gene's germline CDR1 is LNHDA and CDR2 SQIVND (reference sequence). CDR3 length equals 13 residues. CDR3 region: CASSILPGPEAFF. DNA for the CDR3: TGTGCCAGTAGTATTTTACCGGGACCCGAAGCTTTCTTT.

The chain uses TRBV30 and TRBJ1-3; no reliable D call. The CDR3 runs to 14 residues. CDR1 and CDR2 from the germline V gene are GTSNPN and SVGIG (reference sequence). Trimming pared 1 base from V and 3 bases from J, leaving 10 bases between. The CDR3 spells CAWSGEIVGNTIYF. CDR3 DNA: TGTGCCTGGAGTGGAGAGATCGTTGGAAACACCATATATTTT.

Turning to this clone: Other DNA sequences of this sample code for an identical CDR3. The chain recombines TRBV7-9 with TRBJ1-1; a possible D gene is TRBD1 (5 bases). The V and J ends lost 1 base and 0 bases respectively, with 6 bases between them. The CDR3 runs 14 residues. Germline CDR1 SEHNR, CDR2 FQNEAQ (reference sequence). CDR3 residues: CASSLGGVNTEAFF. The CDR3 nucleotides are TGTGCCAGCAGCTTAGGAGGGGTGAACACTGAAGCTTTCTTT. Full variable domain (rest looked up from reference TRBV7-9 and TRBJ1-1): DTGVSQNPRHKITKRGQNVTFRCDPISEHNRLYWYRQTLGQGPEFLTYFQNEAQLEKSRLLSDRFSAERPKGSFSTLEIQRTEQGDSAMYLCASSLGGVNTEAFFGQGTRLTVV.